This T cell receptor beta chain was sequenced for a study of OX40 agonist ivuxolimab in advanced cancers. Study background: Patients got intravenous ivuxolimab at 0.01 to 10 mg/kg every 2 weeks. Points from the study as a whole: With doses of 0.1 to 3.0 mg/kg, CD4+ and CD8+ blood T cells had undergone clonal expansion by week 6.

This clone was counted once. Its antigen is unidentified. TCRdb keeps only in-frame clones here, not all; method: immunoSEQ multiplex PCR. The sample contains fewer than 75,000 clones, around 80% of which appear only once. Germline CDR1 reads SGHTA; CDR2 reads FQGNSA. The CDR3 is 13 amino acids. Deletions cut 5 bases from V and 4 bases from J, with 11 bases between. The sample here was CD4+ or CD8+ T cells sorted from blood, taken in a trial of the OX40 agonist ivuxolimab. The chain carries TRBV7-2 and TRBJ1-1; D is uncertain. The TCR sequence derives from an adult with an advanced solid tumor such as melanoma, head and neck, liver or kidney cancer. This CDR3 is CASSIGWATEAFF. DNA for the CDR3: TGTGCCAGCAGCATCGGGTGGGCCACTGAAGCTTTCTTT.